This T cell receptor (beta chain) was identified in a study of blood T cells in healthy people across ages. Whole-study results and caveats: Older age went with lower TCR beta diversity per million T cells, in a roughly linear way. Calculation of diversity from one million T cells yielded estimates considered to be underestimates.

A J-beta primer mix and a sample-barcoded 5' primer were used in a second PCR of roughly 6 to 11 cycles. One entry per CDR3 protein, called by TCRdb with MiXCR from the 5' RACE reads. The table shows 550,000 to 800,000 distinct CDR3 sequences, with around 21% occurring only once. This CDR3 is 15 amino acids long. With 10 bases clipped from V and 3 bases from J, the junction kept 6 bases outside the gene matches. Germline V CDR1 and CDR2: MNHEY, SVGAGI. Turning to this clonotype: No antigen is known for it.

Healthy Russian Caucasian donors spanned ages about 6 to 95 years. The source is a man in his 70s in good health. V is TRBV6-5 and J is TRBJ2-5; TRBD2 aligns across 15 bases. The sequenced sample was blood. CDR3 sequence (DNA): TGTGCCACCATGGGACTAGCGGGAGGTGAAGAGACCCAGTACTTC. This codes for CATMGLAGGEETQYF.